These 13 T cell receptor beta chains share one sample of origin, sequenced in a study of T cell changes during pregnancy in multiple sclerosis. The data were produced by immunoSEQ multiplex PCR, yet TCRdb's version contains in-frame clones alone and is incomplete. The table has almost 50,000 clones, roughly 92% seen once. The sequencing used CD4+ T cells from peripheral blood mononuclear cells, collected in the second trimester of pregnancy. The source is a female donor in good health, enrolled as a control in a pregnancy study.

This chain links TRBV30 with TRBJ1-2; TRBD1 is a possible D gene (5 bases). Germline V gene sequence: CDR1 GTSNPN, CDR2 SVGIG (reference sequence). The CDR3 has 15 amino acids. Trimming removed 0 bases from V and 5 bases from J, with 16 bases in between. This CDR3 is CAWSVPGVLGYGYTF. The DNA of the CDR3 is TGTGCCTGGAGTGTACCGGGGGTTCTAGGTTATGGCTACACCTTC.

The rearrangement joins TRBV19 to TRBJ1-1; D is perhaps TRBD1 (5 bases). Between the trimmed V and J ends, which lost 9 bases and 5 bases, there was a span of 13 bases. This CDR3 spans 12 amino acids. Looked up from germline, CDR1 is LNHDA and CDR2 is SQIVND (reference sequence). CDR3 residues: CASAGLRTEAFF. In DNA form, the CDR3 reads TGTGCCAGCGCAGGGTTGAGGACTGAAGCTTTCTTT.

In its sample, this clone was seen once. V usage is TRBV30 and J usage is TRBJ1-2; D is unclear. CDR1 and CDR2 from the germline V gene are GTSNPN and SVGIG (reference sequence). V lost 0 bases and J 5 bases, leaving 13 bases between the germline ends. This CDR3 spans 14 amino acids. The CDR3: CAWSVQTALYGYTF. The CDR3 nucleotides are TGTGCCTGGAGTGTACAAACCGCCCTTTATGGCTACACCTTC.

V and J are TRBV27 and TRBJ1-4; no reliable D call. Germline assignment: CDR1 MNHEY and CDR2 SMNVEV (reference sequence). Trimming removed 5 bases from V and 12 bases from J, with 19 bases in between. The CDR3 contains 14 residues. The CDR3 sequence is CASSADYRVPELFF. CDR3 bases: TGTGCCAGCAGTGCCGACTACCGGGTTCCGGAACTGTTTTTT.

This rearrangement joins TRBV29-1 to TRBJ1-1, with 7 bases fitting TRBD1. CDR1 and CDR2 (germline): SQVTM, ANQGSEA. Losses at the gene ends were 5 bases for V and 1 base for J; bases not matched to a gene: 1. This CDR3 contains 12 residues. This CDR3 reads CSVNRGNTEAFF. CDR3 coding DNA: TGCAGCGTTAACAGGGGGAACACTGAAGCTTTCTTT. The full variable domain, in which reference TRBV29-1 and TRBJ1-1 provide the parts outside the CDR3, is SAVISQKPSRDICQRGTSLTIQCQVDSQVTMMFWYRQQPGQSLTLIATANQGSEATYESGFVIDKFPISRPNLTFSTLTVSNMSPEDSSIYLCSVNRGNTEAFFGQGTRLTVV.

This chain uses TRBV11-3 with TRBJ2-7; TRBD1 aligns across 7 bases. The CDR3 is 15 residues long. CDR1 and CDR2 from the germline V gene are SGHNT and YENEEA. Unmatched junction bases numbered 9, after V lost 5 bases and J lost 2 bases. The CDR3 loop is CASSTRRQGAYEQYF. The CDR3 DNA follows: TGTGCCAGCAGCACCCGGCGGCAGGGGGCCTACGAGCAGTACTTC.

This clone was seen once. The J gene is TRBJ1-2, the V gene TRBV10-3; no firm D call. Germline values: CDR1 ENHRY, CDR2 SYGVKD. This CDR3 comprises 14 residues. Trimming took off 6 bases at V and 7 bases at J, with 18 bases between the two ends. The CDR3 coding sequence is TGTGCCATCAGAACCGAGACGGGATCGAGTGGCTACACCTTC. This codes for CAIRTETGSSGYTF.

This clone was observed once. V is TRBV2 and J is TRBJ2-1; 10 bases align to TRBD2. The CDR3 length is 13 residues. Germline CDR1 is SNHLY and CDR2 is FYNNEI. V trimming: 10 bases; J trimming: 6 bases; junction bases outside the gene matches: 6. The CDR3 spells CATAGGLGNEQFF. Here the CDR3 DNA reads TGTGCCACAGCGGGGGGGCTGGGCAATGAGCAGTTCTTC.

The chain links TRBV11-2 to TRBJ1-5, with TRBD1 matching over 7 bases. Trimming removed 2 bases from V and 6 bases from J; junction bases left unmatched: 4. The CDR3 runs 14 residues. The germline V gene encodes CDR1 SGHAT and CDR2 FQNNGV. CDR3 DNA sequence: TGTGCCAGCAGCTTACTTTCAGGGGGTCAGCCCCAGCATTTT. Translated: CASSLLSGGQPQHF.

V is TRBV7-9 and J is TRBJ2-1; 11 positions match TRBD2. CDR3 length equals 15 residues. Germline V gene sequence: CDR1 SEHNR, CDR2 FQNEAQ (reference sequence). V lost 4 bases and J lost 5; bases outside the gene matches: 4. DNA of the CDR3: TGTGCCAGCAGCTCGCCGGGACTAGCGGACAATGAGCAGTTCTTC. It codes for CASSSPGLADNEQFF.

V and J are TRBV2 and TRBJ2-4, with a tentative D call TRBD1 (6 bases). V was pared by 1 base and J by 2 bases, with 9 bases between. Germline V CDR1 and CDR2: SNHLY, FYNNEI. This CDR3 region has 15 residues. CDR3 coding DNA: TGTGCCAGCAGTGAAGAAAGGGGGACCAAAAACATTCAGTACTTC. Translating it yields CASSEERGTKNIQYF.

V usage is TRBV7-8 and J usage is TRBJ1-1; 7 bases fit TRBD1. The CDR3 runs to 14 residues. Germline-derived CDR1 and CDR2 are SGHVS and FQNEAQ. With 5 bases clipped from V and 2 bases from J, the junction kept 5 bases outside the gene matches. The CDR3 spells CASSVGTVNTEAFF. Here the CDR3 DNA reads TGTGCCAGCAGCGTCGGGACAGTTAACACTGAAGCTTTCTTT.

The V call is TRBV19, the J call TRBJ1-2, with D hard to call. Germline CDR1 LNHDA, CDR2 SQIVND (reference sequence). The CDR3 sequence is 13 residues long. Deletions cut 9 bases from V and 3 bases from J, with 14 bases between. The CDR3 nucleotides are TGTGCCAGCATGGGCGCCCCCTACTATGGCTACACCTTC. Protein product: CASMGAPYYGYTF.